This TCR beta chain was recorded in a study of cytotoxic CD8 clonotypes in ibrutinib-treated CLL. Whole-study findings and limits: Clonality went up at the time of ibrutinib response, stayed stable in sustained remission, and later dropped back toward its baseline level at progression.

This clone was seen a handful of times. What it binds is unknown. TCRdb's table, derived via immunoSEQ multiplex PCR, lists solely in-frame clones and lacks some. The sample has some 310,000 clones, about 77% seen once. This TCR came from a human donor with chronic lymphocytic leukemia. Sample: PBMCs, taken before ibrutinib treatment.

The DNA for the CDR3 is TGTGCCAGCTCACCACCCCGGGGAACCAACATCTACAATGAGCAGTTCTTC. It translates to CASSPPRGTNIYNEQFF. The V gene is TRBV18, the J gene TRBJ2-1; a possible D gene is TRBD2 (5 bases). Germline V lookup: CDR1 KGHSH, CDR2 LQKENI. The CDR3 extends over 17 amino acids. Trimming took 0 bases from V and 3 from J, leaving 15 bases between them. The variable domain in full, with the rest retrieved from reference TRBV18 and TRBJ2-1, is NAGVMQNPRHLVRRRGQEARLRCSPMKGHSHVYWYRQLPEEGLKFMVYLQKENIIDESGMPKERFSAEFPKEGPSILRIQQVVRGDSAAYFCASSPPRGTNIYNEQFFGPGTRLTVL.